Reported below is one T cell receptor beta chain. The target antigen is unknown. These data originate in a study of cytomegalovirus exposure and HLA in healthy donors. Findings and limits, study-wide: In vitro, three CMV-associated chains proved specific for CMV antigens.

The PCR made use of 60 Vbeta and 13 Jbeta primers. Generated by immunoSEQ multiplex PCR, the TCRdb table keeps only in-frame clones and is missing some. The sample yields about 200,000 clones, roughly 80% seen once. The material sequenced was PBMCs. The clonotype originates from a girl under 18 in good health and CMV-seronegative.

CDR3 bases: TGTGCCAGCACAGGGAGGGGGAGCTCCTATAATTCACCCCTCCACTTT. Its protein product is CASTGRGSSYNSPLHF. The chain is built from TRBV25-1 and TRBJ1-6; tentative D call: TRBD1 (6 bases). Germline CDR1 reads MGHDK; CDR2 reads SYGVNS. V was trimmed by 7 bases and J by 0 bases, leaving 13 bases between them. The CDR3 has 16 amino acids. Full variable domain (missing parts from reference TRBV25-1 and TRBJ1-6): EADIYQTPRYLVIGTGKKITLECSQTMGHDKMYWYQQDPGMELHLIHYSYGVNSTEKGDLSSESTVSRIRTEHFPLTLESARPSHTSQYLCASTGRGSSYNSPLHFGNGTRLTVT.